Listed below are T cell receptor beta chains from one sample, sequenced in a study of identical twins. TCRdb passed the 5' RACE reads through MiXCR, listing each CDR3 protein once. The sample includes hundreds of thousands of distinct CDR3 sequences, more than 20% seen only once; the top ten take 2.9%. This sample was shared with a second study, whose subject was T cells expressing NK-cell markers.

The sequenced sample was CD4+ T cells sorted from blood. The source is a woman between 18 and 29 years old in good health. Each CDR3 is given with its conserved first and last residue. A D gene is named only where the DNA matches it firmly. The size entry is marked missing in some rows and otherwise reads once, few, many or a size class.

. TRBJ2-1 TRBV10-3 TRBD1 TGTGCCATCAGTGGGGGGACAGGGGGCTTTTACAATGAGCAGTTCTTC CAISGGTGGFYNEQFF
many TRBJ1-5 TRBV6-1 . TGTGCCAGCAGTGAAGGCCAGATTAATCAGCCCCAGCATTTT CASSEGQINQPQHF
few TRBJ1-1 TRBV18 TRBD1 TGTGCCAGCTCACCTGGCTGGGGACAGGGAAACACTGAAGCTTTCTTT CASSPGWGQGNTEAFF
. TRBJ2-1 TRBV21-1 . TGTGCCAGCAGCACCCACCAAGCGTATGAGCAGTTCTTC CASSTHQAYEQFF
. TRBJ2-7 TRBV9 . TGTGCCAGCAGCGTGGGGGGGGCATCCTCCCTTTCCGAGCAGTACTTC CASSVGGASSLSEQYF
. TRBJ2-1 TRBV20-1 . TGCAGTGCTAGGGCCAGCAGGAAGGGATCTATTGAGCAGTTCTTC CSARASRKGSIEQFF
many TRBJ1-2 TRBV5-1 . TGCGCCAGCAGCTTGAGCAGAGACTATGGCTACACCTTC CASSLSRDYGYTF
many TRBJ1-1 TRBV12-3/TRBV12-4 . TGTGCCAGCAGTCGTACCTTCCTGGGTGAAGCTTTCTTT CASSRTFLGEAFF
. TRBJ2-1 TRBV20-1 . TGCAGTGCTAGAGCTACAGGATCCAATGAGCAGTTCTTC CSARATGSNEQFF
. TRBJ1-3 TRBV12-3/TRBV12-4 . TGTGCCTTATCAGATTACTCTGGAAACACCATATATTTT CALSDYSGNTIYF
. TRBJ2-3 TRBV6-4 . TGTGCCAGCAGTGATCCTCCCTCGGATACGCAGTATTTT CASSDPPSDTQYF
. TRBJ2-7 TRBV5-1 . TGCGCCAGCAGCAGGGCAGGAGCGGAGGGGTACGAGCAGTACTTC CASSRAGAEGYEQYF
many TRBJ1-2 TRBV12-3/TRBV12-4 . TGTGCCAGCAGTTTGAGGGTTTCGGGCTACACCTTC CASSLRVSGYTF
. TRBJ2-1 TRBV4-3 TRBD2 TGCGCCAGCAGCCAAACTAGCGGGAGTGTTCTCAATGAGCAGTTCTTC CASSQTSGSVLNEQFF
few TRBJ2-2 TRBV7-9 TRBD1 TGTGCCAGCAGCTCGTGGGACAGGGGGTACACCGGGGAGCTGTTTTTT CASSSWDRGYTGELFF
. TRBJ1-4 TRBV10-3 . TGTGCCATCAGTGAGAGTCGGGAATTCGAAAAACTGTTTTTT CAISESREFEKLFF
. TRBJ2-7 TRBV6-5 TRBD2 TGTGCCAGCAGTTACTTGCGGGGGGGCCTGTACGAGCAGTACTTC CASSYLRGGLYEQYF
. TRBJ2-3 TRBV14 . TGTGCCAGCAGCCAAGATTCCAGCTATACGCAGTATTTT CASSQDSSYTQYF
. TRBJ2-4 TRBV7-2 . TGTGCCAGCAGCTTAGGAGGGAACGTGAACATTCAGTACTTC CASSLGGNVNIQYF
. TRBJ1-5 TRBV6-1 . TGTGCCAGCAGACCCTTCGGGGGAGCCAATCAGCCCCAGCATTTT CASRPFGGANQPQHF
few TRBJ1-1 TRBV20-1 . TGCAGTGCTAGAGACCAGACAGATAACACTGAAGCTTTCTTT CSARDQTDNTEAFF
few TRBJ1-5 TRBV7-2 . TGTGCCAGCAGCTTAGGGGAGCAGCCCCAGCATTTT CASSLGEQPQHF
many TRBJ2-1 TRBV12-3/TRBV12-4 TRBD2 TGTGCCAGCAGCTGGCTGGGAGGGCCGTCGGGTAATGAGCAGTTCTTC CASSWLGGPSGNEQFF
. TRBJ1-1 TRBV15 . TGTGCCACCAGCAGAGATTGGTTAGGCGGGGAAGCTTTCTTT CATSRDWLGGEAFF
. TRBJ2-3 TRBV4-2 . TGTGCCAGCAGCCAAGAGGACGGCACAGATACGCAGTATTTT CASSQEDGTDTQYF
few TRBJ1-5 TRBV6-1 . TGTGCCAGCAGTGCCGAGGGGGGCAATCAGCCCCAGCATTTT CASSAEGGNQPQHF
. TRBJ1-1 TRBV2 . TGTGCCAGCAGTGGAGGAGATACCACTGAAGCTTTCTTT CASSGGDTTEAFF
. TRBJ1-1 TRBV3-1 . TGTGCCAGCAGCCTCCTGGACGCGAACACTGAAGCTTTCTTT CASSLLDANTEAFF
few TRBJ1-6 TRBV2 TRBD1 TGTGCCAGCAATTACAGGGGGCTGTCACCCCTCCACTTT CASNYRGLSPLHF
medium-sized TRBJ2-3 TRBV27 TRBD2 TGTGCCAGCAGTTCCGTAGCGGGGGGCGACTCAGATACGCAGTATTTT CASSSVAGGDSDTQYF
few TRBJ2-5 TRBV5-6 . TGTGCCAGCAGCATAGCTTCGGAGACCCAGTACTTC CASSIASETQYF
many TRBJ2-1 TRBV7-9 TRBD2 TGTGCCAGCAGGGTCGAGCGGGGGGGATGGAATGAGCAGTTCTTC CASRVERGGWNEQFF
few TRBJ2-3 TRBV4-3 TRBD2 TGCGCCAGCAGCCCTAGCGGGAGTGGACGCACAGATACGCAGTATTTT CASSPSGSGRTDTQYF
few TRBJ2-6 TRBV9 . TGTGCCAGCAGCGAATTGGGGACTGGGGCCAACGTCCTGACTTTC CASSELGTGANVLTF
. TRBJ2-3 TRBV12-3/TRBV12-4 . TGTGCCAGCAACCCTTCGGATGTAGATACGCAGTATTTT CASNPSDVDTQYF
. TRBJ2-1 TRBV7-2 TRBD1 TGTGCCAGCAGCCCGGGACAGGGGAATGAGCAGTTCTTC CASSPGQGNEQFF
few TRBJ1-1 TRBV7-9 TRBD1 TGTGCCAGCAGACCCGGACAGGCTGAAGCTTTCTTT CASRPGQAEAFF
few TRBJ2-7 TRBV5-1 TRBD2 TGCGCCAGCAGCTTGAGGGAGTTGACTAGCGGGAGGGCCTACGAGCAGTACTTC CASSLRELTSGRAYEQYF
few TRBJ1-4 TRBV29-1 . TGCAGCGTTGTAAGAGGGACTAATGAAAAACTGTTTTTT CSVVRGTNEKLFF
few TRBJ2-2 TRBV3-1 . TGTGCCAGCAGCCAATTCGGCGGGAACACCGGGGAGCTGTTTTTT CASSQFGGNTGELFF
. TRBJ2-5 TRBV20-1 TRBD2 TGCAGTGCTAGACGAGGGGCGGGAGGGCCTAAGACCCAGTACTTC CSARRGAGGPKTQYF
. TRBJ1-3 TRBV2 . TGTGCCAGCAAGACGGGGGCTTCTGGAAACACCATATATTTT CASKTGASGNTIYF